This T cell receptor (beta chain) emerged from a study of CD8 T cells in ankylosing spondylitis. This clonotype occurred many times. TCRdb reprocessed the 5' RACE reads with MiXCR, giving one entry per CDR3 protein. Seen here are roughly 200,000 distinct CDR3 sequences, more than 25% observed once, and the top ten hold approximately 6.6%. The source of this sequence is a male donor with ankylosing spondylitis or in good health (not recorded which). The source material was blood, either unsorted or a sorted T cell fraction (not recorded which).

DNA for the CDR3: TGTGCCAGCAGTTTGCTAGCGGGGAGCACAGATACGCAGTATTTT. The encoded protein is CASSLLAGSTDTQYF. The chain uses TRBV6-5 and TRBJ2-3; 9 bases are a match to TRBD2. Germline CDR1 and CDR2: MNHEY and SVGAGI. The CDR3 runs to 15 residues. The V gene end was trimmed by 4 bases and the J gene end by 0 bases; junction bases not matched to a gene: 2.